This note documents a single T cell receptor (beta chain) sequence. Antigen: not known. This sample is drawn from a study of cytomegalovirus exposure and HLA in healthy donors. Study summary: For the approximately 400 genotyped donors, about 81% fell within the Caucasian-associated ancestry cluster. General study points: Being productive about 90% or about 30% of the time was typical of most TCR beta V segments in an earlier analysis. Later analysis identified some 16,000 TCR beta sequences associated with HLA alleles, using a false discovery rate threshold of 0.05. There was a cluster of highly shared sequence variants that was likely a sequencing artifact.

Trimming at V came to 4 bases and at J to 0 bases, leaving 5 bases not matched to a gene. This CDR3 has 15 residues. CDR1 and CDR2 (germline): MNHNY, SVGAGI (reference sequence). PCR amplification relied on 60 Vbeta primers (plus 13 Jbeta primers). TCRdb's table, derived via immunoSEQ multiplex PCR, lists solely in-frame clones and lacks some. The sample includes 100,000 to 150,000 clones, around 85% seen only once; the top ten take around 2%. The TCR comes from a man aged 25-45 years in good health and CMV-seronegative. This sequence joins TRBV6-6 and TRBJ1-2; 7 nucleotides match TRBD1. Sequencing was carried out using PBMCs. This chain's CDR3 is CASSSRDRANYGYTF. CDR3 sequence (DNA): TGTGCCAGCAGTTCCCGGGACAGAGCTAACTATGGCTACACCTTC.